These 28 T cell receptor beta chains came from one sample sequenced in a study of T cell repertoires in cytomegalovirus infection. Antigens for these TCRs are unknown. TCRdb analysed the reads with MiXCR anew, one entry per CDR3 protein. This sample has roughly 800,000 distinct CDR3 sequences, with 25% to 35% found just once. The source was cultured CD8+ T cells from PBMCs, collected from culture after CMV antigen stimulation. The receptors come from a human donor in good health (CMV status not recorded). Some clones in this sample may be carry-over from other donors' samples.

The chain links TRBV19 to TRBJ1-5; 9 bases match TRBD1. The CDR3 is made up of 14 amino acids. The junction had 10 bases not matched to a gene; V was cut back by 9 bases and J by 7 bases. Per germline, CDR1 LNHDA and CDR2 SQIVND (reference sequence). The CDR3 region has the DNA TGTGCCAGCTCGGACAGGGGTATGGGCCAGCCCCAGCATTTT. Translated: CASSDRGMGQPQHF.

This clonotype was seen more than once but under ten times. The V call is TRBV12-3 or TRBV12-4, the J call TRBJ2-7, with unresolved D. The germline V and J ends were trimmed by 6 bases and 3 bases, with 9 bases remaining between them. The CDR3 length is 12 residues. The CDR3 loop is CASRGLDYEQYF. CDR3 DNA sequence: TGTGCCAGCAGGGGGTTGGACTACGAGCAGTACTTC.

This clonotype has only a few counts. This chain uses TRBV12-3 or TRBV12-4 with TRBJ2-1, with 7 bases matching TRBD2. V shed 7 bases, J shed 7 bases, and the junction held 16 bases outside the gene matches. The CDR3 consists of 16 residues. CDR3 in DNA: TGTGCCAGCACCAGTTTTAGGGAGGGCCCGGAGAATGAGCAGTTCTTC. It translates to CASTSFREGPENEQFF.

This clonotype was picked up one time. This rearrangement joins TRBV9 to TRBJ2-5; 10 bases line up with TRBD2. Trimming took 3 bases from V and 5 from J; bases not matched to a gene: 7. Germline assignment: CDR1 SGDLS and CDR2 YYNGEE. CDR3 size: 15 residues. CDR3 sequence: CASSASGGELETQYF. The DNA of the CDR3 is TGTGCCAGCAGCGCCAGCGGGGGGGAGCTGGAGACCCAGTACTTC.

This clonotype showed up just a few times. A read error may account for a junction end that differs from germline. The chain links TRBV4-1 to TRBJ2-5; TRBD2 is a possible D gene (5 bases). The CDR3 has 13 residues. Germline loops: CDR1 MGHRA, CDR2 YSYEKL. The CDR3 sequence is CASSPDIGGTQYF. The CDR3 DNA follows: TGTGCCAGCAGCCCCGACATCGGAGGGACCCAGTACTTC.

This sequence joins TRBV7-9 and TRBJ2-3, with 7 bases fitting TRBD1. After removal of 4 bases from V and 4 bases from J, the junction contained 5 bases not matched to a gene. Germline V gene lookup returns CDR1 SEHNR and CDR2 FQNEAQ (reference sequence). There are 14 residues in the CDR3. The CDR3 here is CASSSTGDADTQYF. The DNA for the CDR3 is TGTGCCAGCAGCTCCACAGGGGATGCAGATACGCAGTATTTT.

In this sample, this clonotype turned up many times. The CDR3 DNA reads TGTGCCAGCAGCCCCCTAGGGGGGGGCGGCTACACCTTC. Protein product: CASSPLGGGGYTF. The chain links TRBV7-8 to TRBJ1-2, with D possibly being TRBD1 (6 bases). The CDR3 is 13 amino acids. The ends were cut back, 5 bases at V and 8 bases at J, with 15 bases in the middle. Germline CDR1 is SGHVS and CDR2 is FQNEAQ.

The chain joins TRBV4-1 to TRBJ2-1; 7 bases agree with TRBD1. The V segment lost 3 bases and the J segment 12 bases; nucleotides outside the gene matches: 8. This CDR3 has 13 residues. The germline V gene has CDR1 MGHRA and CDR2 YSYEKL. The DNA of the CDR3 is TGCGCCAGCAGCCATAGCGACAGGGTGGCGCAGTTCTTC. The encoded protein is CASSHSDRVAQFF.

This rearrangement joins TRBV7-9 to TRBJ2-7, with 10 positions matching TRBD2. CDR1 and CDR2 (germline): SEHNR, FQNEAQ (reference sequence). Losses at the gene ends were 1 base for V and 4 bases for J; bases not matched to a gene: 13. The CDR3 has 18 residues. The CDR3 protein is CASSLGLAGGSPEYEQYV. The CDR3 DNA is TGTGCCAGCAGCTTAGGGTTAGCGGGGGGCTCCCCGGAGTACGAGCAGTACGTC.

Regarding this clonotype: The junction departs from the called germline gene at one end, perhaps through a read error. CDR3 residues: CASSLGQFISTDTQYF. For the CDR3, the DNA is TGCGCCAGCAGTTTGGGACAGTTTATTAGCACAGATACGCAGTATTTT. This chain connects TRBV5-1 to TRBJ2-3; 7 bases map to TRBD1. In germline, CDR1 is SGHRS, CDR2 YFSETQ. This CDR3 spans 16 amino acids.

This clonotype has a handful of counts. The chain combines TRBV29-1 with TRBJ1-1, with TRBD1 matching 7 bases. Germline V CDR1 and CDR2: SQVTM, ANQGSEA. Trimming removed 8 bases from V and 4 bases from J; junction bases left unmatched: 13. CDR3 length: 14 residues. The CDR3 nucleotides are TGCAGCTTGGGCCCAACAGGGGTGGGCACTGAAGCTTTCTTT. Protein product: CSLGPTGVGTEAFF.

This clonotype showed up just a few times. CDR3 residues: CASSPEGGMNTEAFF. The DNA for the CDR3 is TGTGCCAGCAGCCCGGAGGGAGGGATGAACACTGAAGCTTTCTTT. The chain couples TRBV14 to TRBJ1-1; D is ambiguous. This CDR3 region has 15 residues. Germline CDR1 and CDR2: SGHDN and FVKESK. V lost 4 bases to trimming and J lost 0 bases, with 12 bases between them.

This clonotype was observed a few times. CDR3 amino acids: CAITLGQGKNTEAFF. DNA of the CDR3: TGTGCCATCACCCTTGGACAGGGAAAGAACACTGAAGCTTTCTTT. This chain uses TRBV10-3 with TRBJ1-1, with 8 bases identical to TRBD1. The CDR3 spans 15 residues. V lost 7 bases to trimming and J lost 1 base; unmatched junction nucleotides: 8. Germline V gene lookup returns CDR1 ENHRY and CDR2 SYGVKD.

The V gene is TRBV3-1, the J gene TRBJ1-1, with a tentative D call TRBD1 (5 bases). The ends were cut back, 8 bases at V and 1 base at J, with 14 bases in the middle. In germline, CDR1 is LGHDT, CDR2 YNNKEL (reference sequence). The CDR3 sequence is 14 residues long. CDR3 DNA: TGTGCCAGCCTAAATCTGGGGGGGAACACTGAAGCTTTCTTT. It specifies CASLNLGGNTEAFF. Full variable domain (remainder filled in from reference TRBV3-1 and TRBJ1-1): DTAVSQTPKYLVTQMGNDKSIKCEQNLGHDTMYWYKQDSKKFLKIMFSYNNKELIINETVPNRFSPKSPDKAHLNLHINSLELGDSAVYFCASLNLGGNTEAFFGQGTRLTVV.

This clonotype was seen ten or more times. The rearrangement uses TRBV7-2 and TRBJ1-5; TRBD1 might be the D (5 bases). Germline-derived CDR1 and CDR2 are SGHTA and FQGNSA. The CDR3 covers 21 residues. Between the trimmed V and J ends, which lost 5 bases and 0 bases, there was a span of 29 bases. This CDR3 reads CASSREGSSREGTYSNQPQHF. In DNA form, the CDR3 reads TGTGCCAGCAGCCGCGAGGGGTCCTCCCGAGAGGGCACATATAGCAATCAGCCCCAGCATTTT.

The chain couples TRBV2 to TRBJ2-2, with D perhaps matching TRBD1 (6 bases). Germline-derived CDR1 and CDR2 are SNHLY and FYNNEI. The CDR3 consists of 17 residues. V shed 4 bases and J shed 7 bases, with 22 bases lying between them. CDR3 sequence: CASSGQEAPWNIGELFF. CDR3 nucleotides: TGTGCCAGCAGTGGACAGGAGGCCCCATGGAATATCGGGGAGCTGTTTTTT.

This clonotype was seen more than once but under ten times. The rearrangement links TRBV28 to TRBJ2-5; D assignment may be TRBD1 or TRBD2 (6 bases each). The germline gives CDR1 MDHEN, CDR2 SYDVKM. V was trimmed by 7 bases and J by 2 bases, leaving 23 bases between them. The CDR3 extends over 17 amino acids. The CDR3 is CASNWITGRRGQETQYF. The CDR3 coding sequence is TGTGCCAGCAATTGGATCACAGGGAGGAGGGGGCAAGAGACCCAGTACTTC.

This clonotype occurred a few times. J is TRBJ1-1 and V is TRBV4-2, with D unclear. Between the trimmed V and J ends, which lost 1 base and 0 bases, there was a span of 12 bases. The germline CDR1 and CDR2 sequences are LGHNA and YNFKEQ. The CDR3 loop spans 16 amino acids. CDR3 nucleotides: TGTGCCAGCAGCCAAGGAGGTAGCGGAATGAACACTGAAGCTTTCTTT. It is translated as CASSQGGSGMNTEAFF.

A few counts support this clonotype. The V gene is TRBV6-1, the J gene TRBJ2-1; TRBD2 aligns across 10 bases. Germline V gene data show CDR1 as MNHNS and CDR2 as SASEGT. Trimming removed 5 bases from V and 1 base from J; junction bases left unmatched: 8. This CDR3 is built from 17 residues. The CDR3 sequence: CASSRPTSGLSYNEQFF. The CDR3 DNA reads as TGTGCCAGCAGTCGACCGACTAGCGGGTTATCCTACAATGAGCAGTTCTTC.

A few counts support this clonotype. The CDR3 nucleotides read TGTGCCAGCAGTTTCTCGGAGGGCAATCAGCCCCAGCATTTT. Its protein is CASSFSEGNQPQHF. The chain combines TRBV9 with TRBJ1-5; D call uncertain. The CDR3 totals 14 residues. Germline V gives CDR1 SGDLS, CDR2 YYNGEE. V dropped 5 bases and J dropped 2 bases, with 11 bases sitting between them.

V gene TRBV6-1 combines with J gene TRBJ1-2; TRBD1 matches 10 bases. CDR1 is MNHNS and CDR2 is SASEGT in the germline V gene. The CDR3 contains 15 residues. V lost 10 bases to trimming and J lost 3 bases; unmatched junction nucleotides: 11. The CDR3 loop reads CATKGETGGDYGYTF. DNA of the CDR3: TGTGCCACCAAAGGGGAGACAGGGGGCGACTATGGCTACACCTTC.

The CDR3 coding sequence is TGTGCCAGCAGTGGGACAGGGGCCCTGGACGAGCAGTACTTC. Translated, it gives CASSGTGALDEQYF. The chain recombines TRBV6-1 with TRBJ2-7; 9 positions match TRBD1. The trim removed 4 bases at V and 5 bases at J, leaving 6 bases unmatched. Germline V gives CDR1 MNHNS, CDR2 SASEGT. This CDR3 region has 14 residues.

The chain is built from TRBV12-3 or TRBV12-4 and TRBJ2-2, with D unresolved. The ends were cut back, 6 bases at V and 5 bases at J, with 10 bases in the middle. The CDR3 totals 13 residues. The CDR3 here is CASSQTITGELFF. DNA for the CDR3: TGTGCCAGCAGCCAGACCATTACCGGGGAGCTGTTTTTT.

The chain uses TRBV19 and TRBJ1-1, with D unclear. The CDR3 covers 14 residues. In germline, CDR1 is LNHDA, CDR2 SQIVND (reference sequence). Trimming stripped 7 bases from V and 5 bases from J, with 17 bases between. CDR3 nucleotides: TGTGCCAGTACCGCGGGAGCCTTGGAAACTGAAGCTTTCTTT. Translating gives CASTAGALETEAFF. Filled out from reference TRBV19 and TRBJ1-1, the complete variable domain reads DGGITQSPKYLFRKEGQNVTLSCEQNLNHDAMYWYRQDPGQGLRLIYYSQIVNDFQKGDIAEGYSVSREKKESFPLTVTSAQKNPTAFYLCASTAGALETEAFFGQGTRLTVV.

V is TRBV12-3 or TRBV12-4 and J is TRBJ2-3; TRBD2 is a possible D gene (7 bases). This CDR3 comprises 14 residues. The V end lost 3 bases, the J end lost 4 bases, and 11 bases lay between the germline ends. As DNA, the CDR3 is TGTGCCAGCAGTTTGGGGGGGGCCCCAGATACGCAGTATTTT. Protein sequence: CASSLGGAPDTQYF.

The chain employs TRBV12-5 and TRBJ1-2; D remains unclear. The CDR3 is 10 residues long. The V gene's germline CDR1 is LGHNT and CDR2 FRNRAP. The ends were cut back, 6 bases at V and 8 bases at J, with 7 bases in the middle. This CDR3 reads CASGLKGYTF. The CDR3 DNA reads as TGTGCTAGTGGACTAAAAGGCTACACCTTC.

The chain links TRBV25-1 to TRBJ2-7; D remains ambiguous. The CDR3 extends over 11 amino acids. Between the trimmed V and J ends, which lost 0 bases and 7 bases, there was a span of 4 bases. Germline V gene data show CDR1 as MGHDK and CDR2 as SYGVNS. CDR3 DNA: TGTGCCAGCAGTGAATATCGGGAGCAGTACTTC. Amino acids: CASSEYREQYF.

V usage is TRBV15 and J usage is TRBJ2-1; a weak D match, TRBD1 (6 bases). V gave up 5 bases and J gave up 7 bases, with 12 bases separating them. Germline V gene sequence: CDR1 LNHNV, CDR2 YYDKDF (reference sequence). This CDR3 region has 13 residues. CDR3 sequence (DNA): TGTGCCACCAGCGAGCAGGGGCCAAATGAGCAGTTCTTC. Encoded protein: CATSEQGPNEQFF.